Sequencing of this T cell receptor (beta chain) was carried out in a study of blood T cell repertoires in COVID-19. Clones were sequenced by immunoSEQ multiplex PCR, and TCRdb holds only the in-frame ones, with some missing. The repertoire includes tens of thousands of clones, roughly 80% of them detected once, and under 5.5% sits in the top ten. Deletions cut 2 bases from V and 5 bases from J, with 10 bases between. Germline CDR1 and CDR2: SGHVS and FQNEAQ. There are 14 residues in the CDR3. J is TRBJ1-5 and V is TRBV7-8, with D unresolved. Sequencing used peripheral blood. The sequence came from a woman aged 70-85 years with acute or convalescent COVID-19. CDR3: CASSLREGDQPQHF. The CDR3 DNA follows: TGTGCCAGCAGCTTACGGGAGGGTGATCAGCCCCAGCATTTT. Full variable domain (missing parts from reference TRBV7-8 and TRBJ1-5): GAGVSQSPRYKVAKRGQDVALRCDPISGHVSLFWYQQALGQGPEFLTYFQNEAQLDKSGLPSDRFFAERPEGSVSTLKIQRTQQEDSAVYLCASSLREGDQPQHFGDGTRLSIL.